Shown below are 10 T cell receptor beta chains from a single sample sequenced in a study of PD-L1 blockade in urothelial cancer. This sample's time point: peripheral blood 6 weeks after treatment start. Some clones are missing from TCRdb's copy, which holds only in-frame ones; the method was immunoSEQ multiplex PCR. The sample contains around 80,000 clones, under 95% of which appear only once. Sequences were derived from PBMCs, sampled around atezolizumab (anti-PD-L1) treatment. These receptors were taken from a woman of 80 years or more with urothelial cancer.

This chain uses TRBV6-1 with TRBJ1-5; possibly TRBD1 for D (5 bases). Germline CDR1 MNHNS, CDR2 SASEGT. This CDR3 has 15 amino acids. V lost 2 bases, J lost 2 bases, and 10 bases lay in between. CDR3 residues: CASSESQGGNQPQHF. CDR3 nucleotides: TGTGCCAGCAGTGAATCGCAAGGGGGCAATCAGCCCCAGCATTTT.

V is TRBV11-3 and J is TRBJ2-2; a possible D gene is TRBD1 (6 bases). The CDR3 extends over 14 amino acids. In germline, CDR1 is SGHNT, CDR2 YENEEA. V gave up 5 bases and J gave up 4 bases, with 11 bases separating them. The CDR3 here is CASSPGTFTGELFF. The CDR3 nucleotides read TGTGCCAGCAGCCCCGGGACATTCACCGGGGAGCTGTTTTTT.

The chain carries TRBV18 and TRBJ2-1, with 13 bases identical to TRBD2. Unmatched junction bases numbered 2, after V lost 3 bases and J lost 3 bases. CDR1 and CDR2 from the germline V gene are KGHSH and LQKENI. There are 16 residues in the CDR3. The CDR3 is CASSPWTSGGYNEQFF. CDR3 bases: TGTGCCAGCTCACCGTGGACTAGCGGGGGCTACAATGAGCAGTTCTTC. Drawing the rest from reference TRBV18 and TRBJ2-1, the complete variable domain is NAGVMQNPRHLVRRRGQEARLRCSPMKGHSHVYWYRQLPEEGLKFMVYLQKENIIDESGMPKERFSAEFPKEGPSILRIQQVVRGDSAAYFCASSPWTSGGYNEQFFGPGTRLTVL.

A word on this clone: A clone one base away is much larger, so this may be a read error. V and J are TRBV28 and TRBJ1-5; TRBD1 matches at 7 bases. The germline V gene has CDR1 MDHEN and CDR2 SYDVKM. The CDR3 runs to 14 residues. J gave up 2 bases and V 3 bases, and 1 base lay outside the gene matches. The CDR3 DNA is TGTGCCAGCAGTTTCCAGGGGGGCAATCAGCCCCAGCATTTT. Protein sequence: CASSFQGGNQPQHF.

The CDR3 bases are TGTGCCAGCAGACAAACGCACGGCTACACCTTC. Encoded protein: CASRQTHGYTF. The chain couples TRBV28 to TRBJ1-2; D gene unclear. CDR3 size: 11 residues. Trimming took off 6 bases at V and 8 bases at J, with 10 bases between the two ends. Germline V gene data show CDR1 as MDHEN and CDR2 as SYDVKM.

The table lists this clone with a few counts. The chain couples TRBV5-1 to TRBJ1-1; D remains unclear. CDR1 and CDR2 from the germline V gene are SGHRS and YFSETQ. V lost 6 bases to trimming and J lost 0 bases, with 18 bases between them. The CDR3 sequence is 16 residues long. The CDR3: CASTYDTHAMNTEAFF. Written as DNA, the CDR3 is TGCGCCAGCACCTACGACACCCATGCCATGAACACTGAAGCTTTCTTT.

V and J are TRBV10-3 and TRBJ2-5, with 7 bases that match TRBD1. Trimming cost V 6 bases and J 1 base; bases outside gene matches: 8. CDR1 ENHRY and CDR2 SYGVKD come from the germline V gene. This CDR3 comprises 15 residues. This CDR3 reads CAIRGSRQGQETQYF. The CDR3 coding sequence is TGTGCCATCAGGGGGTCAAGACAGGGCCAAGAGACCCAGTACTTC.

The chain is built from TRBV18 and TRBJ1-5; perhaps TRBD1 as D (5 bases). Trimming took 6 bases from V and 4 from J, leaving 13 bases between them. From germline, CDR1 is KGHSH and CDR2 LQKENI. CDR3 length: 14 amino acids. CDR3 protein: CASSPMQGNQPQHF. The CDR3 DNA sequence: TGTGCCAGCTCGCCAATGCAGGGTAATCAGCCCCAGCATTTT.

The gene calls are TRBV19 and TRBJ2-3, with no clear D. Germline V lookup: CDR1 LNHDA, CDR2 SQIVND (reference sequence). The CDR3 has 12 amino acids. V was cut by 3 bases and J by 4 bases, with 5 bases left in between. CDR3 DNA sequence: TGTGCCAGTAGTATCCGGGCAGATACGCAGTATTTT. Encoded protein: CASSIRADTQYF.

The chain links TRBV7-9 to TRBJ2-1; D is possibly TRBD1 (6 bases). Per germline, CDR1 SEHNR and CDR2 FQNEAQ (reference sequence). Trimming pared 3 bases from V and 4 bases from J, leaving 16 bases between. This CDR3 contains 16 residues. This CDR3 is CASSLDSGPVYNEQFF. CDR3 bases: TGTGCCAGCAGCTTGGACAGCGGACCCGTATACAATGAGCAGTTCTTC.